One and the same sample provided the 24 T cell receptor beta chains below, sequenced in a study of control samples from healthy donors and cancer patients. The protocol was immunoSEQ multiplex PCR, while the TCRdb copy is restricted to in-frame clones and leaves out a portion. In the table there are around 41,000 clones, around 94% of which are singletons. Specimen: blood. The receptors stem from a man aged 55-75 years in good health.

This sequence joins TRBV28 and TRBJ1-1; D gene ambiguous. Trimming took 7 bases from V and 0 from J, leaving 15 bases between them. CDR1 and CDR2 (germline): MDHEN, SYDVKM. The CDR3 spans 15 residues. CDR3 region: CASTSPPNLNTEAFF. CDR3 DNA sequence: TGTGCCAGCACCTCACCCCCCAATCTGAACACTGAAGCTTTCTTT.

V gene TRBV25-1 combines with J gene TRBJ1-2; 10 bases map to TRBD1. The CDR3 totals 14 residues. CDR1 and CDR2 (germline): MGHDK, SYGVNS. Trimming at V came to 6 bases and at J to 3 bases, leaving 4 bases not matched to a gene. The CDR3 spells CASRGDRGYYGYTF. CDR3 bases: TGTGCCAGCAGGGGGGACAGGGGATACTATGGCTACACCTTC.

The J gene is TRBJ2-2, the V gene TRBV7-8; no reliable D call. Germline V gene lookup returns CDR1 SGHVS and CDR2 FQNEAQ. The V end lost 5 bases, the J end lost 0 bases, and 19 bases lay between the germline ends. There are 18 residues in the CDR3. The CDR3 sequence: CASSKGERRISNTGELFF. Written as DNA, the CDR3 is TGTGCCAGCAGCAAAGGAGAGCGACGGATTTCGAACACCGGGGAGCTGTTTTTT.

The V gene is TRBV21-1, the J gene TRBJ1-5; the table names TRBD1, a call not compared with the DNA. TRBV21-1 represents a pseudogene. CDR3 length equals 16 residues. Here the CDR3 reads CASSRGRGGRNQPQHF. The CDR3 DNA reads TGTGCCAGCAGCAGGGGGCGAGGGGGCAGAAATCAGCCCCAGCATTTT.

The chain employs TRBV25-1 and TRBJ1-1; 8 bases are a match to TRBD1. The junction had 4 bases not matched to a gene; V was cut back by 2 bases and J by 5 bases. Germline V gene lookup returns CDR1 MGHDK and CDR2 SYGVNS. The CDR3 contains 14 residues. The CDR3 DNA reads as TGTGCCAGCAGTGAACAGGGGGCATGGACTGAAGCTTTCTTT. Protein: CASSEQGAWTEAFF.

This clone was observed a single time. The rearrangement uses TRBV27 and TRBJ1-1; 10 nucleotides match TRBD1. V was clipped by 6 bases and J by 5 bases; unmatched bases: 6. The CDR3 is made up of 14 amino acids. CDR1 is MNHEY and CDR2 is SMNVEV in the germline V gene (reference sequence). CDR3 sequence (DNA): TGTGCCAGCAGAGACAGGGGGCGCAGGACTGAAGCTTTCTTT. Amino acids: CASRDRGRRTEAFF.

The CDR3 loop is CASSIPDRPNTEAFF. In DNA form, the CDR3 reads TGTGCCAGTAGTATACCGGACAGACCGAACACTGAAGCTTTCTTT. The chain has TRBV19 and TRBJ1-1; a possible D gene is TRBD1 (6 bases). Trimming stripped 2 bases from V and 1 base from J, with 11 bases between. This CDR3 has 15 amino acids. Germline V gene lookup returns CDR1 LNHDA and CDR2 SQIVND (reference sequence).

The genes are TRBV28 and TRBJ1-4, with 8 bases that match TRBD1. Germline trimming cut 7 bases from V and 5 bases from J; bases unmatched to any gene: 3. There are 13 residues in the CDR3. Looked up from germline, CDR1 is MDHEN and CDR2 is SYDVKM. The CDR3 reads CASTGGTNEKLFF. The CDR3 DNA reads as TGTGCCAGCACAGGGGGCACAAATGAAAAACTGTTTTTT.

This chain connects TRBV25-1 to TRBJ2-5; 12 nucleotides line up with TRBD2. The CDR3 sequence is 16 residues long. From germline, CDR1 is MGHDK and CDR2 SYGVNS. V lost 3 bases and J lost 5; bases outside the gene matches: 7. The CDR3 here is CASSEGLAGTRETQYF. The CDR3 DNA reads TGTGCCAGCAGTGAGGGACTAGCGGGTACGCGGGAGACCCAGTACTTC. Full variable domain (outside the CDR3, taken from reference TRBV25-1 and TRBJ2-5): EADIYQTPRYLVIGTGKKITLECSQTMGHDKMYWYQQDPGMELHLIHYSYGVNSTEKGDLSSESTVSRIRTEHFPLTLESARPSHTSQYLCASSEGLAGTRETQYFGPGTRLLVL.

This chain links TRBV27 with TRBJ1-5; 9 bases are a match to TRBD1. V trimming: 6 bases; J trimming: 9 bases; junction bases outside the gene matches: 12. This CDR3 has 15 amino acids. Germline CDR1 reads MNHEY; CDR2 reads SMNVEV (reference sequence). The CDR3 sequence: CASSSQGQGRPPQHF. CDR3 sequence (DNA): TGTGCCAGCAGCTCCCAGGGACAGGGACGCCCGCCCCAGCATTTT.

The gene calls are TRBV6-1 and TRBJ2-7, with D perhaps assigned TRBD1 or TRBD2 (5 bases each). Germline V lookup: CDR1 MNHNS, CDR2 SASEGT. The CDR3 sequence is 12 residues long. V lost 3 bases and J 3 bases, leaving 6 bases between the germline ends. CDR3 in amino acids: CASSERGYEQYF. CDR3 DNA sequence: TGTGCCAGCAGTGAGAGGGGCTACGAGCAGTACTTC.

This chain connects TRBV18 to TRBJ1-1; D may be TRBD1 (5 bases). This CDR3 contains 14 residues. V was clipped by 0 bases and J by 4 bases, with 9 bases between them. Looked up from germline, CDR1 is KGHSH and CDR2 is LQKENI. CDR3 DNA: TGTGCCAGCTCACCACCCGGCGGGGCCACTGAAGCTTTCTTT. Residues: CASSPPGGATEAFF. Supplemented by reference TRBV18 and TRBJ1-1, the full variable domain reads NAGVMQNPRHLVRRRGQEARLRCSPMKGHSHVYWYRQLPEEGLKFMVYLQKENIIDESGMPKERFSAEFPKEGPSILRIQQVVRGDSAAYFCASSPPGGATEAFFGQGTRLTVV.

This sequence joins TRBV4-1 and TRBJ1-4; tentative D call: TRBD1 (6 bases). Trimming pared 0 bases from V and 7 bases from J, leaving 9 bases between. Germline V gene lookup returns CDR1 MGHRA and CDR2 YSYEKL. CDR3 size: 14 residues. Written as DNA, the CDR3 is TGCGCCAGCAGCCAAGACAGGGGAATTGAAAAACTGTTTTTT. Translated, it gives CASSQDRGIEKLFF.

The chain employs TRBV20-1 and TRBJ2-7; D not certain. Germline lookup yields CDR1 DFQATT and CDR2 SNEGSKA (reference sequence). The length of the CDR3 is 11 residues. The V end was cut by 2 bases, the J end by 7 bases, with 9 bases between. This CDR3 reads CSARTLQEQYF. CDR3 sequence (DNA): TGCAGTGCTAGAACCCTCCAGGAGCAGTACTTC.

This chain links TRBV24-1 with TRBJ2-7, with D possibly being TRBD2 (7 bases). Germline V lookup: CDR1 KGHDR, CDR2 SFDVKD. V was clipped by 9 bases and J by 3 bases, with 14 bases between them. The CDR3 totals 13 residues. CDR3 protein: CATAGAEGYEQYF. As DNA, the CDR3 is TGTGCCACCGCGGGGGCAGAGGGCTACGAGCAGTACTTC.

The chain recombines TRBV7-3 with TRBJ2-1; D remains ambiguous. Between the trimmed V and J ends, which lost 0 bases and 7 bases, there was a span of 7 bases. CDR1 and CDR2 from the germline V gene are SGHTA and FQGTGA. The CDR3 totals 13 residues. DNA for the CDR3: TGTGCCAGCAGCTTAACCCCCCCGAATGAGCAGTTCTTC. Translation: CASSLTPPNEQFF. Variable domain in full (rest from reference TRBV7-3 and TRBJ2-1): GAGVSQTPSNKVTEKGKYVELRCDPISGHTALYWYRQSLGQGPEFLIYFQGTGAADDSGLPNDRFFAVRPEGSVSTLKIQRTERGDSAVYLCASSLTPPNEQFFGPGTRLTVL.

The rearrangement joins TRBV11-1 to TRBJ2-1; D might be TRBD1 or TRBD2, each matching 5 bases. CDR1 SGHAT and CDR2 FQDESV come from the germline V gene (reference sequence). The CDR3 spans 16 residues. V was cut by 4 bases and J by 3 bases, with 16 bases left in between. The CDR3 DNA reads TGTGCCAGCAGCTCCCTTGCTCAGGGAGACTACAATGAGCAGTTCTTC. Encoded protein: CASSSLAQGDYNEQFF.

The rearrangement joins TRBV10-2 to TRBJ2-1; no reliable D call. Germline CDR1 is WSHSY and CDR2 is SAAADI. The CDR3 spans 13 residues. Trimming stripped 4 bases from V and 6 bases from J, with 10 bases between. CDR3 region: CASSVQLLNEQFF. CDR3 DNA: TGCGCCAGCAGTGTGCAGCTACTCAATGAGCAGTTCTTC.

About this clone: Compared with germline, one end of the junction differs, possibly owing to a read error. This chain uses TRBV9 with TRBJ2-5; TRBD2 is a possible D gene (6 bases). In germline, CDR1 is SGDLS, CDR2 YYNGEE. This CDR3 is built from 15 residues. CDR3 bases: TGTGCCAGCAGCGTAGCAGGAGGGATCCAAGGGACCCAGTACTTC. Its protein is CASSVAGGIQGTQYF.

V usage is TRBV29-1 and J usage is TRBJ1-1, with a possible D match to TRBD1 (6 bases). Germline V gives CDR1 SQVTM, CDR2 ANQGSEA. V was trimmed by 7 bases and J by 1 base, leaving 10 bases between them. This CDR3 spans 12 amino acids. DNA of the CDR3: TGCAGCGCTACGACAGGGAACACTGAAGCTTTCTTT. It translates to CSATTGNTEAFF. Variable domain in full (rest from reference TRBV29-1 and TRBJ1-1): SAVISQKPSRDICQRGTSLTIQCQVDSQVTMMFWYRQQPGQSLTLIATANQGSEATYESGFVIDKFPISRPNLTFSTLTVSNMSPEDSSIYLCSATTGNTEAFFGQGTRLTVV.

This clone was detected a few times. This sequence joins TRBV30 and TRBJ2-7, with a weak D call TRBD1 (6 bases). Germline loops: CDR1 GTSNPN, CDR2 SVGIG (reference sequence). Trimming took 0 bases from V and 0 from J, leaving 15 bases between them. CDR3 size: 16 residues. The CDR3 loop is CAWSVLQDSLSYEQYF. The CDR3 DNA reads TGTGCCTGGAGTGTACTTCAGGACAGTCTCTCCTACGAGCAGTACTTC.

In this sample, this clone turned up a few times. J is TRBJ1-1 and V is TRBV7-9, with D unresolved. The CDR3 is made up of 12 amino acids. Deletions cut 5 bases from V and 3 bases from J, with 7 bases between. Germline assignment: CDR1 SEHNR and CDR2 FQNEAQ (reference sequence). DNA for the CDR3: TGTGCCAGCAGCCCCGGACACACTGAAGCTTTCTTT. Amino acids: CASSPGHTEAFF.

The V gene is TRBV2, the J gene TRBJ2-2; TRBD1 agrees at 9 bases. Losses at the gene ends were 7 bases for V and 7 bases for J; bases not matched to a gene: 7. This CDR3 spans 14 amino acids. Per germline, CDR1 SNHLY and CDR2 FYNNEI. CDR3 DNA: TGTGCCAGCATCCTACAGGGGGCCGACGGGGAGCTGTTTTTT. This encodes CASILQGADGELFF.

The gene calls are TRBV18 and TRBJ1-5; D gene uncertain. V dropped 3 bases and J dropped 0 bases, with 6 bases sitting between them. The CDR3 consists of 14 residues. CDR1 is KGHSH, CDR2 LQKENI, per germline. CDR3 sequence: CASSPLNSNQPQHF. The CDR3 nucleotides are TGTGCCAGCTCACCCTTGAATAGCAATCAGCCCCAGCATTTT. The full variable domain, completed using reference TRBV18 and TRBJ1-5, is NAGVMQNPRHLVRRRGQEARLRCSPMKGHSHVYWYRQLPEEGLKFMVYLQKENIIDESGMPKERFSAEFPKEGPSILRIQQVVRGDSAAYFCASSPLNSNQPQHFGDGTRLSIL.